What follows describes a single T cell receptor beta chain. Its antigen is unidentified. Unexposed donor CD4+ T cells date from about 2011-2018, before the COVID-19 pandemic. The cells were cultured for over eight days before CD4+ T cells were isolated. The record originates from a study of CD4 T cells in relation to SARS-CoV-2 and coronaviruses. Study as a whole: TCR beta CDR3s were sequenced after approximately ten-day antigen culture of PBMCs.

Assay: immunoSEQ multiplex PCR; the TCRdb copy retains only in-frame clones and omits some. The data show just under 30,000 clones, less than 80% seen once. Findings of the study overall: The cross-reactivity analysis covered only spike protein, not other viral proteins.

The CDR3 extends over 16 amino acids. Germline CDR1 and CDR2: SGHAT and FQNNGV. V dropped 5 bases and J dropped 0 bases, with 15 bases sitting between them. Sequences were obtained from CD4+ T cells from PBMCs, cultured in vitro. The chain recombines TRBV11-2 with TRBJ2-3; the D is unclear. The clonotype comes from a human donor in good health. As DNA, the CDR3 is TGTGCCAGCAGCGCCGACTGGTTATCTAGCACAGATACGCAGTATTTT. Amino acid sequence: CASSADWLSSTDTQYF.